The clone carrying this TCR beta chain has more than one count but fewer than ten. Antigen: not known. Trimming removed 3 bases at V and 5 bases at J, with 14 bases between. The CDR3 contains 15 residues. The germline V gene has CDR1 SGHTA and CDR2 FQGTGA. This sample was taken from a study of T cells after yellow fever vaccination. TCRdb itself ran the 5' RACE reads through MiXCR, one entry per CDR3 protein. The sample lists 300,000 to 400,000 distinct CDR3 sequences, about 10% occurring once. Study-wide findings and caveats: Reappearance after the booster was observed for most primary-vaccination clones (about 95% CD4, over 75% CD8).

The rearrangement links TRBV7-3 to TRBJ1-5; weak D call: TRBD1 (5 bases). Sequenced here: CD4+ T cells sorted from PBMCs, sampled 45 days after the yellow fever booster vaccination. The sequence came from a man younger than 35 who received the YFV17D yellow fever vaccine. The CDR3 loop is CASSLWAGPYQPQHF. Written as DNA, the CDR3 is TGTGCCAGCAGCTTGTGGGCAGGGCCGTATCAGCCCCAGCATTTT.